The 10 T cell receptor beta chains below come from one sample, sequenced in a study of shared clonotypes between healthy human individuals. Only in-frame clones appear in the TCRdb table, and some are missing; sequencing was by immunoSEQ multiplex PCR. This table holds roughly 2,500,000 clones, more than 85% found once. Sequenced sample: naive CD4+ T cells from PBMCs. Sample subset: CD45RA+ positively selected. The receptors stem from a man aged 18 to 30 in good health. Some clones in this sample may be carry-over from other donors' samples.

The gene calls are TRBV28 and TRBJ2-3, with TRBD2 identical over 8 bases. Germline-derived CDR1 and CDR2 are MDHEN and SYDVKM. The CDR3 consists of 18 residues. V gave up 2 bases and J gave up 2 bases; unmatched junction bases: 12. The CDR3 here is CASSLLPGVAGYTDTQYF. The CDR3 region has the DNA TGTGCCAGCAGTTTACTCCCGGGAGTAGCGGGGTACACAGATACGCAGTATTTT.

The gene calls are TRBV5-1 and TRBJ2-7; either TRBD1 or TRBD2 may supply D (5 bases each). The CDR3 is 15 amino acids. Trimming pared 3 bases from V and 0 bases from J, leaving 13 bases between. Per germline, CDR1 SGHRS and CDR2 YFSETQ. The CDR3, as DNA: TGCGCCAGCAGCTGGGGACCGGGGAGCTCCTACGAGCAGTACTTC. Translating gives CASSWGPGSSYEQYF.

The V and J genes are TRBV11-2 and TRBJ2-7; weak D call: TRBD1 (8 bases). The V and J ends lost 2 bases and 3 bases respectively, with 20 bases between them. The germline gives CDR1 SGHAT, CDR2 FQNNGV. This CDR3 spans 17 amino acids. The CDR3 coding sequence is TGTGCCAGCAGCTTATCTGGGGGGGACAGGTCGAGCTACGAGCAGTACTTC. Translation gives CASSLSGGDRSSYEQYF.

The gene calls are TRBV4-1 and TRBJ1-5; possibly TRBD1 for D (5 bases). V lost 0 bases and J 5 bases, leaving 14 bases between the germline ends. CDR1 MGHRA and CDR2 YSYEKL come from the germline V gene. The CDR3 has 16 amino acids. The CDR3 DNA sequence: TGCGCCAGCAGCCAAGATCAGGGCGGAGGCGATCAGCCCCAGCATTTT. Protein: CASSQDQGGGDQPQHF.

CDR3 sequence (DNA): TGTGCCAGCAGTGACAGGATTGAGATGTTCTACGAGCAGTACTTC. Translated, it gives CASSDRIEMFYEQYF. V usage is TRBV6-4 and J usage is TRBJ2-7; D is ambiguous. The CDR3 loop spans 15 amino acids. V was shortened by 2 bases and J by 3 bases, with 14 bases between the two germline ends. Per the germline V gene, CDR1 is MRHNA and CDR2 is SNTAGT.

The chain employs TRBV5-1 and TRBJ1-1; 9 nucleotides match TRBD1. Trimming at V came to 4 bases and at J to 3 bases, leaving 4 bases not matched to a gene. Per the germline V gene, CDR1 is SGHRS and CDR2 is YFSETQ. The CDR3 is 14 amino acids. The CDR3 DNA reads as TGCGCCAGCAGCGCCGACAGGGGGGACACTGAAGCTTTCTTT. It specifies CASSADRGDTEAFF.

The rearrangement links TRBV27 to TRBJ2-2; D gene ambiguous. This CDR3 comprises 12 residues. The V gene lost 9 bases and the J gene lost 7 bases, with 12 bases spanning the gap. Germline values: CDR1 MNHEY, CDR2 SMNVEV (reference sequence). CDR3 in DNA: TGTGCCAGTCGATTTGTGGGCGGGGAGCTGTTTTTT. This codes for CASRFVGGELFF.

The V gene is TRBV27, the J gene TRBJ2-7; 7 positions match TRBD1. Trimming at V came to 6 bases and at J to 5 bases, leaving 10 bases not matched to a gene. This CDR3 has 14 residues. Germline CDR1 reads MNHEY; CDR2 reads SMNVEV (reference sequence). CDR3 loop: CASRRNRGDHEQYF. For the CDR3, the DNA is TGTGCCAGCAGAAGAAACAGGGGCGACCACGAGCAGTACTTC.

This clone has a single count. This chain joins TRBV7-9 and TRBJ2-2; possibly TRBD2 for D (6 bases). There are 15 residues in the CDR3. Trimming stripped 8 bases from V and 1 base from J, with 14 bases between. Per the germline V gene, CDR1 is SEHNR and CDR2 is FQNEAQ (reference sequence). The CDR3 region has the DNA TGTGCCAGCGGGGTCCGGAGGGGGAACACCGGGGAGCTGTTTTTT. This sequence encodes CASGVRRGNTGELFF.

The V call is TRBV9, the J call TRBJ1-1, with 7 bases aligning to TRBD1. The CDR3 consists of 15 residues. Trimming at V came to 4 bases and at J to 2 bases, leaving 8 bases not matched to a gene. CDR1 is SGDLS, CDR2 YYNGEE, per germline. This CDR3 is CASSPQTGPNTEAFF. DNA for the CDR3: TGTGCCAGCAGCCCCCAGACAGGGCCTAACACTGAAGCTTTCTTT.